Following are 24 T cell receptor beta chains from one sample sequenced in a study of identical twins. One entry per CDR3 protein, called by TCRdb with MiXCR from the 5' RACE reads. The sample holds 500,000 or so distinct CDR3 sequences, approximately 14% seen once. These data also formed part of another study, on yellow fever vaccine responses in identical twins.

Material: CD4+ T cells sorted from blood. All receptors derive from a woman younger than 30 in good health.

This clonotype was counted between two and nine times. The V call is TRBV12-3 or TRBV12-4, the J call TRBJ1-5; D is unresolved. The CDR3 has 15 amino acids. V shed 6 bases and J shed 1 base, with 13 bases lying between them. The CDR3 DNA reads TGTGCCAGCAGGCCCCAGTTGGACAGCAATCAGCCCCAGCATTTT. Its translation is CASRPQLDSNQPQHF.

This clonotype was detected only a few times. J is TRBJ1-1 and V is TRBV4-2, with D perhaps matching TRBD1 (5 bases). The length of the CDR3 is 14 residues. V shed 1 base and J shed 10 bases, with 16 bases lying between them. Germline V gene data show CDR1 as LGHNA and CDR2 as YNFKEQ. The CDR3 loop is CASSQVDGSRGAFF. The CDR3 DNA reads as TGTGCCAGCAGCCAAGTGGACGGCTCTAGGGGAGCTTTCTTT.

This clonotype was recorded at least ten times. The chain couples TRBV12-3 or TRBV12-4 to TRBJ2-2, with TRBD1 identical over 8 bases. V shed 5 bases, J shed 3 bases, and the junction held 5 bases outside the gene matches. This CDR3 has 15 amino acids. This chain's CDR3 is CASSPRGRDTGELFF. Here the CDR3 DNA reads TGTGCCAGCAGTCCCAGGGGGCGTGACACCGGGGAGCTGTTTTTT.

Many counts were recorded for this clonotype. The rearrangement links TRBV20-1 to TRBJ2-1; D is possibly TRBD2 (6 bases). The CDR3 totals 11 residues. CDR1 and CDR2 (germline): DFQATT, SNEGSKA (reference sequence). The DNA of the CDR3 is TGCGCCAGGGCCTTGGAGGGTGAGCAGTTCTTC. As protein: CARALEGEQFF.

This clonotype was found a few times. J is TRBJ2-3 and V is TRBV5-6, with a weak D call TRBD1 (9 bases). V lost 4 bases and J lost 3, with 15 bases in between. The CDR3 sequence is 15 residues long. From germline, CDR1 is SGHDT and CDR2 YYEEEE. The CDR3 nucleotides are TGTGCCAGCAGCCGGGAGGGACAGGGAACAGATACGCAGTATTTT. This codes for CASSREGQGTDTQYF. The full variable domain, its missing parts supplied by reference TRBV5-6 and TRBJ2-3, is DAGVTQSPTHLIKTRGQQVTLRCSPKSGHDTVSWYQQALGQGPQFIFQYYEEEERQRGNFPDRFSGHQFPNYSSELNVNALLLGDSALYLCASSREGQGTDTQYFGPGTRLTVL.

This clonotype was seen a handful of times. Here the CDR3 reads CASSMDRGPYNEQFF. As DNA, the CDR3 is TGTGCCAGTAGTATGGACAGGGGGCCCTACAATGAGCAGTTCTTC. V is TRBV19 and J is TRBJ2-1; TRBD1 matches at 11 bases. The CDR3 is 15 residues long. The J segment lost 2 bases and the V segment lost 3 bases, leaving 0 bases of the junction unmatched. Germline CDR1 is LNHDA and CDR2 is SQIVND (reference sequence).

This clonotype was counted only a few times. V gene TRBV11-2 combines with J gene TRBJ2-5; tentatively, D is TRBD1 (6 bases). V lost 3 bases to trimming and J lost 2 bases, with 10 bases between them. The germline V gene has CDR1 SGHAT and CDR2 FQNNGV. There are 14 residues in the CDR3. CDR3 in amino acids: CASSFQGLQETQYF. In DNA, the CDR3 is TGTGCCAGCAGCTTCCAGGGGCTTCAAGAGACCCAGTACTTC.

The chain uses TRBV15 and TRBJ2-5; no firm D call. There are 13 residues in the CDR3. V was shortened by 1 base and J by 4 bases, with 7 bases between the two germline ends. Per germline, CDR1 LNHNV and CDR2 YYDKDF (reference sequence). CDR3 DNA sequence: TGTGCCACCAGCAGAGGTTTGGGAGAGACCCAGTACTTC. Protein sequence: CATSRGLGETQYF.

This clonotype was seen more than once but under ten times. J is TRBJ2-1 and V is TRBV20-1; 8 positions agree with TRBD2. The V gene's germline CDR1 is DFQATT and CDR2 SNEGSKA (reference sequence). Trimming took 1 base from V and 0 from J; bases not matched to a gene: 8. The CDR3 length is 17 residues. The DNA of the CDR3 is TGCAGTGCTAGAGGACGGGGGGGCCTCAGCTCCTACAATGAGCAGTTCTTC. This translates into CSARGRGGLSSYNEQFF.

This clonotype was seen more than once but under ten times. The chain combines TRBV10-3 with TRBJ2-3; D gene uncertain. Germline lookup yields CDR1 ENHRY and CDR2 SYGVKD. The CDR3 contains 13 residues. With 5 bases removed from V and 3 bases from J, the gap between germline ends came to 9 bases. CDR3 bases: TGTGCCATCAGTATTGCGCAGACAGATACGCAGTATTTT. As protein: CAISIAQTDTQYF.

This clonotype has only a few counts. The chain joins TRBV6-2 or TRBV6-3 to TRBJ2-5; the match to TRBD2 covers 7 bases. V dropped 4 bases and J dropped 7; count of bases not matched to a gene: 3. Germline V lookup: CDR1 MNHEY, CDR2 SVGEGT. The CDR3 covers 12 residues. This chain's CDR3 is CASSFGEGTQYF. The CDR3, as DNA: TGTGCCAGCAGTTTTGGGGAGGGGACCCAGTACTTC.

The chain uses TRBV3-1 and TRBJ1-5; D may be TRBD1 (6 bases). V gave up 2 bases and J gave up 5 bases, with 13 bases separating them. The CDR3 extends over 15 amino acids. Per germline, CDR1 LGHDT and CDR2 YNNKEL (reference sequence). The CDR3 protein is CASSQRGGGHQPQHF. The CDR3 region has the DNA TGTGCCAGCAGCCAACGCGGTGGGGGGCATCAGCCCCAGCATTTT.

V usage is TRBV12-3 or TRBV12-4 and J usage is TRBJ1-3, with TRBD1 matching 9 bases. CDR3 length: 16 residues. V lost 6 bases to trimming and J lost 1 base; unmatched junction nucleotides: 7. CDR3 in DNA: TGTGCCAGCAGAAACCGGGACAGGGTATCTGGAAACACCATATATTTT. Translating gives CASRNRDRVSGNTIYF.

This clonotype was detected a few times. The CDR3 DNA is TGTGCCAGCAACGGGCAGGGAACGAGGAATGAGCAGTTCTTC. It codes for CASNGQGTRNEQFF. The chain joins TRBV2 to TRBJ2-1; weak D call: TRBD1 (5 bases). Germline V lookup: CDR1 SNHLY, CDR2 FYNNEI. V lost 7 bases and J 7 bases, leaving 17 bases between the germline ends. This CDR3 has 14 residues.

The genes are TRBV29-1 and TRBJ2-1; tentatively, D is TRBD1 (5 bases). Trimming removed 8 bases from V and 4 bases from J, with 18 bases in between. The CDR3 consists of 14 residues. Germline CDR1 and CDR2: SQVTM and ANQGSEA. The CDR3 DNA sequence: TGCAGCATTCAGACAGCAGCCCGTTACAATGAGCAGTTCTTC. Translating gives CSIQTAARYNEQFF.

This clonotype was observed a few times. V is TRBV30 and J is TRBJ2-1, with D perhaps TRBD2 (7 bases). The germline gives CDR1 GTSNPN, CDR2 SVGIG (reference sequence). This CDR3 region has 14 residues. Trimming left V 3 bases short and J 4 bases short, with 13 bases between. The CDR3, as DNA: TGTGCCTGGAGGGAGGGGGGGGGATACAATGAGCAGTTCTTC. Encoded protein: CAWREGGGYNEQFF. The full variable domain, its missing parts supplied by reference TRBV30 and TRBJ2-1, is SQTIHQWPATLVQPVGSPLSLECTVEGTSNPNLYWYRQAAGRGLQLLFYSVGIGQISSEVPQNLSASRPQDRQFILSSKKLLLSDSGFYLCAWREGGGYNEQFFGPGTRLTVL.

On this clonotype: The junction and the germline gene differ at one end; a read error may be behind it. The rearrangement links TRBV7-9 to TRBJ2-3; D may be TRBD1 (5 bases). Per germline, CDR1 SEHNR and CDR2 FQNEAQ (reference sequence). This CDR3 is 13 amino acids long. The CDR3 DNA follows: TGTGCCAGCCAGGGTTTGGGCACAGGTACGCAGTATTTT. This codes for CASQGLGTGTQYF.

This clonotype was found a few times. Written as DNA, the CDR3 is TGTGCCAGCAGCGTAGTGGACAGGGGGTCCACTGGTGCTGAAGAGACCCAGTACTTC. It encodes CASSVVDRGSTGAEETQYF. The rearrangement joins TRBV9 to TRBJ2-5, with 10 bases lining up with TRBD1. The CDR3 has 19 amino acids. Trimming removed 0 bases from V and 3 bases from J; junction bases left unmatched: 14. Germline V gene data show CDR1 as SGDLS and CDR2 as YYNGEE.

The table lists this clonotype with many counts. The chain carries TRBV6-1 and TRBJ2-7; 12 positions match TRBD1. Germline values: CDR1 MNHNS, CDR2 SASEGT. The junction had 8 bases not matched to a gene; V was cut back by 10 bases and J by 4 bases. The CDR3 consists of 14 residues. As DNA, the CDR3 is TGTGCCACAGAACCGGGACAGGGGGCTTACGAGCAGTACTTC. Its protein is CATEPGQGAYEQYF.

In nucleotides, the CDR3 is TGTGCCAGCAGAACGGACCCAAGCTCCTACAATGAGCAGTTCTTC. Encoded protein: CASRTDPSSYNEQFF. V is TRBV28 and J is TRBJ2-1, with D unclear. Germline V gene data show CDR1 as MDHEN and CDR2 as SYDVKM. The CDR3 is 15 residues long. The V end was cut by 6 bases, the J end by 0 bases, with 12 bases between.

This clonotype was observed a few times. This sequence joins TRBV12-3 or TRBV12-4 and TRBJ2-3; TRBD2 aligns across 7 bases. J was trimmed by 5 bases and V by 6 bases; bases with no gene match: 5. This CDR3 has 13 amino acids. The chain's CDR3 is CASRRGEGDTQYF. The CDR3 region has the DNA TGTGCCAGCAGACGGGGGGAAGGAGATACGCAGTATTTT.

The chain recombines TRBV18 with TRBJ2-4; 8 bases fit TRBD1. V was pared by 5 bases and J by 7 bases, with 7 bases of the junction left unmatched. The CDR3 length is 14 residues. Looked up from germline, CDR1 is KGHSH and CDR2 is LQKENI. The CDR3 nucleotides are TGTGCCAGCTCATCCGACAGGGGCTGGAACATTCAGTACTTC. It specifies CASSSDRGWNIQYF.

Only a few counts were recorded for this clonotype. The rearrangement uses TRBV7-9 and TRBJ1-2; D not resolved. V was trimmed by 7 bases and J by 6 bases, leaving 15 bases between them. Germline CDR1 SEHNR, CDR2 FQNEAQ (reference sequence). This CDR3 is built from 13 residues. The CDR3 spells CASTPRFGDGYTF. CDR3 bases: TGTGCCAGCACTCCTAGGTTCGGGGATGGCTACACCTTC. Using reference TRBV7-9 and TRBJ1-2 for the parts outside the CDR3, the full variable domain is DTGVSQNPRHKITKRGQNVTFRCDPISEHNRLYWYRQTLGQGPEFLTYFQNEAQLEKSRLLSDRFSAERPKGSFSTLEIQRTEQGDSAMYLCASTPRFGDGYTFGSGTRLTVV.

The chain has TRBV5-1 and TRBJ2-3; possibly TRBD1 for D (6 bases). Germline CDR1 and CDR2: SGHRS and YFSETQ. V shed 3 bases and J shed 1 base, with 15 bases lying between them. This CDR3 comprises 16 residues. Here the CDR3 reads CASSYEGHPGTDTQYF. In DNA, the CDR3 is TGCGCCAGCAGCTATGAGGGACATCCCGGCACAGATACGCAGTATTTT.